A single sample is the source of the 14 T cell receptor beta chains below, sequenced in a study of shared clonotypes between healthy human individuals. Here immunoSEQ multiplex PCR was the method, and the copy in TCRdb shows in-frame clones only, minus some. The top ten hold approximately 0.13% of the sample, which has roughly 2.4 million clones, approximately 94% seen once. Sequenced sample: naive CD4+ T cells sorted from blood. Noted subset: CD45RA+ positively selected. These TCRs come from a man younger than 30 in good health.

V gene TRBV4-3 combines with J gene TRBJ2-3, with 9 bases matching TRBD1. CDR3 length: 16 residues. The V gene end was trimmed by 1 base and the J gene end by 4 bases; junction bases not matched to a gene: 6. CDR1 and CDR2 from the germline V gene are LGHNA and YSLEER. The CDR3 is CASSQAHTGGPDTQYF. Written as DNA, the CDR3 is TGCGCCAGCAGCCAAGCCCACACAGGGGGCCCAGATACGCAGTATTTT.

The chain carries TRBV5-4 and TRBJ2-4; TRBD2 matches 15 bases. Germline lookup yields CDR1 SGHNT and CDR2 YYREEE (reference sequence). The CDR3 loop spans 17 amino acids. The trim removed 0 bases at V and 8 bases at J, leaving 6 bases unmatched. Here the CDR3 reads CASSLAGTSGGIDIQYF. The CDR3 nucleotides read TGTGCCAGCAGCTTGGCCGGGACTAGCGGGGGGATAGACATTCAGTACTTC.

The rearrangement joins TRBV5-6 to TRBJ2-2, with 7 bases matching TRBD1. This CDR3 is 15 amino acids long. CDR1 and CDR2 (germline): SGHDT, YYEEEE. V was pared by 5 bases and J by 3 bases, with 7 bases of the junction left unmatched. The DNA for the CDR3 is TGTGCCAGCAGTCGTGAGGGGGCTGACACCGGGGAGCTGTTTTTT. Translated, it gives CASSREGADTGELFF.

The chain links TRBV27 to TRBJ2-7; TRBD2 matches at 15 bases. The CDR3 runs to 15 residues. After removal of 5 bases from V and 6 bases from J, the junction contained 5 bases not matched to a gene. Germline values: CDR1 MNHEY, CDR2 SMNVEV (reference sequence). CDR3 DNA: TGTGCCAGCAGTGCGGGACTAGCGGGAGGAGGCGAGCAGTACTTC. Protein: CASSAGLAGGGEQYF.

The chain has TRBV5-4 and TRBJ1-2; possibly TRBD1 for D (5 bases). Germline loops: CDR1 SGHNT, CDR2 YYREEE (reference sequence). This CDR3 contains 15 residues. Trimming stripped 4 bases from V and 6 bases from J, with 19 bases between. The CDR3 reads CASSTPAHRSDGYTF. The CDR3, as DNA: TGTGCCAGCAGCACCCCTGCACACAGGAGTGATGGCTACACCTTC.

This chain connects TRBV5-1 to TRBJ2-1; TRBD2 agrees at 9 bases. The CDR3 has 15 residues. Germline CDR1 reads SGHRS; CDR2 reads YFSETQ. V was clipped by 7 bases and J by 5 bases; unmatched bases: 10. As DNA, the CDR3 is TGCGCCAGCGGGAAAGGGGGACTAGCAGACAATGAGCAGTTCTTC. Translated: CASGKGGLADNEQFF.

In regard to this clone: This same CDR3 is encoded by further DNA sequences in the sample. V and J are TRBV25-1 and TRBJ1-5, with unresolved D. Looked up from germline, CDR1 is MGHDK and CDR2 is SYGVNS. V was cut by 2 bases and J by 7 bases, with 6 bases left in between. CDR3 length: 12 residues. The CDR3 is CASSEGLQPQHF. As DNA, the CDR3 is TGTGCCAGCAGTGAAGGCCTCCAGCCCCAGCATTTT.

This chain's CDR3 is CASSDRARGTQYF. The CDR3 nucleotides are TGTGCCAGTAGTGACAGGGCCCGGGGGACCCAGTACTTC. V usage is TRBV19 and J usage is TRBJ2-5, with 7 bases that match TRBD1. The ends lost 5 bases at V and 7 bases at J; junction bases unmatched: 7. Germline CDR1 and CDR2: LNHDA and SQIVND (reference sequence). The CDR3 totals 13 residues.

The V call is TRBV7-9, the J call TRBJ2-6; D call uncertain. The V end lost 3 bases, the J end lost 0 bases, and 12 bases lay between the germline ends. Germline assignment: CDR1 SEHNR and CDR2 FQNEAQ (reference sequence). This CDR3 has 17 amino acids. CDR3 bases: TGTGCCAGCAGCTTGGGCCAGGCAAGCTCTGGGGCCAACGTCCTGACTTTC. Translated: CASSLGQASSGANVLTF.

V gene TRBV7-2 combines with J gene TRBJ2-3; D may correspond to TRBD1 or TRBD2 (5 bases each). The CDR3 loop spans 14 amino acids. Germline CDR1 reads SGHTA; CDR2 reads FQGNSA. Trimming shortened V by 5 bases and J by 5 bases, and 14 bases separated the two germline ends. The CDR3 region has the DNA TGTGCCAGCAGCCTAGGACGGGACCTAGATACGCAGTATTTT. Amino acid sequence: CASSLGRDLDTQYF.

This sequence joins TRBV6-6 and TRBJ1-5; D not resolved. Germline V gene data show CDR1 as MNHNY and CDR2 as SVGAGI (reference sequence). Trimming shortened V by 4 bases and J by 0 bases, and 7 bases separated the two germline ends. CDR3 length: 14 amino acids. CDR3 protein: CASSSLHSNQPQHF. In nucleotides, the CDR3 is TGTGCCAGCAGTTCTCTACATAGCAATCAGCCCCAGCATTTT.

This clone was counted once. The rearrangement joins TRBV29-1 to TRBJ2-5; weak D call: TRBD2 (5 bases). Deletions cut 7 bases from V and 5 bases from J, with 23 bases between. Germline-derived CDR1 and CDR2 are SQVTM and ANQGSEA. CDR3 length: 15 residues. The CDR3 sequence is CSASGGPDTGETQYF. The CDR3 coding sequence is TGCAGCGCCTCCGGCGGACCCGACACGGGGGAGACCCAGTACTTC. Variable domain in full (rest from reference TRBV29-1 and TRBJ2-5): SAVISQKPSRDICQRGTSLTIQCQVDSQVTMMFWYRQQPGQSLTLIATANQGSEATYESGFVIDKFPISRPNLTFSTLTVSNMSPEDSSIYLCSASGGPDTGETQYFGPGTRLLVL.

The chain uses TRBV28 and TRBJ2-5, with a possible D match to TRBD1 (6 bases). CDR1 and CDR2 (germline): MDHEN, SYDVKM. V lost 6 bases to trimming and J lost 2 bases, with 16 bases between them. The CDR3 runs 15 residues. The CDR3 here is CASSGQGKGQETQYF. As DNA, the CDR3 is TGTGCCAGCAGCGGCCAGGGGAAGGGACAAGAGACCCAGTACTTC.

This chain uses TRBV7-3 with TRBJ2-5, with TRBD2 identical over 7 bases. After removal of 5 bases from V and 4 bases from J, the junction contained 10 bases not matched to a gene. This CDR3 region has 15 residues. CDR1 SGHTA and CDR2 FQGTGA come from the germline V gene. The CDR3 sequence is CASSPSGGGGETQYF. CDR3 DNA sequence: TGTGCCAGCAGCCCGAGTGGGGGGGGAGGAGAGACCCAGTACTTC. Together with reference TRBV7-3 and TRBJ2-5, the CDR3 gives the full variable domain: GAGVSQTPSNKVTEKGKYVELRCDPISGHTALYWYRQSLGQGPEFLIYFQGTGAADDSGLPNDRFFAVRPEGSVSTLKIQRTERGDSAVYLCASSPSGGGGETQYFGPGTRLLVL.